This T cell receptor beta chain comes out of a study of blood T cell repertoires in COVID-19. Across the whole study: Spain, Italy and the United States supplied samples that represented acute and convalescent COVID-19. T cells, B-cell-depleted T cells, or PBMCs supplied cDNA or gDNA.

In the authors' workflow: Reference gene primer amplification in the assay estimated nucleated cell counts. Clones were sequenced by immunoSEQ multiplex PCR, and TCRdb holds only the in-frame ones, with some missing. That table furnishes V, J and clone size, whereas the DNA furnished D and trimming. This table has about 400,000 clones, 85% to 90% appearing once. The CDR3 is 14 residues long. Germline V lookup: CDR1 SGHTA, CDR2 FQGNSA. Between the trimmed V and J ends, which lost 7 bases and 0 bases, there was a span of 9 bases. The genes are TRBV7-2 and TRBJ2-2; possibly TRBD2 for D (6 bases). Sequenced input: peripheral blood. This sequence originates from a human donor in a cohort sampled during active COVID-19. The CDR3, as DNA: TGTGCCAGCAAGGAGGGGCCGAACACCGGGGAGCTGTTTTTT. Translation: CASKEGPNTGELFF. The whole variable domain, filled in from reference TRBV7-2 and TRBJ2-2, reads GAGVSQSPSNKVTEKGKDVELRCDPISGHTALYWYRQSLGQGLEFLIYFQGNSAPDKSGLPSDRFSAERTGGSVSTLTIQRTQQEDSAVYLCASKEGPNTGELFFGEGSRLTVL.